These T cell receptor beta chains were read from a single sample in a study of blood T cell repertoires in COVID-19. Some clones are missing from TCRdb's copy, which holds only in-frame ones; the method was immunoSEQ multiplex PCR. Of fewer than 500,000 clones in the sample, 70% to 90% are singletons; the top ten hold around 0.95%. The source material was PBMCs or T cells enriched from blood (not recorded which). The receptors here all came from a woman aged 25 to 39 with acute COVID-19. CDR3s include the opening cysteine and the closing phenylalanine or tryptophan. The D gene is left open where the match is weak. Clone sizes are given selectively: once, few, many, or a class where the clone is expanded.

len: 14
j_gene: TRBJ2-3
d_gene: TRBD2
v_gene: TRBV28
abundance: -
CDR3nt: TGTGCCAGCAGAGAGCGGGGGGAAAGAGATACGCAGTATTTT
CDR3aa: CASRERGERDTQYF

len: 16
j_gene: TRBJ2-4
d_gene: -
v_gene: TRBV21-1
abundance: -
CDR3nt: TGTGCCAGCAGCAAAGGAGCGGACGTAGCCAAAAACATTCAGTACTTC
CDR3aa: CASSKGADVAKNIQYF

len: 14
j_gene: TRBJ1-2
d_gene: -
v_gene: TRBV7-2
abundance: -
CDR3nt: TGTGCCAGCAGCTTAGCCCACAGGAATGGTGGCTACACCTTC
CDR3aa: CASSLAHRNGGYTF

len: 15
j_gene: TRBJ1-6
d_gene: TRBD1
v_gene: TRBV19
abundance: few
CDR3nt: TGTGCCAGTAGTATTCTCGGGACAGGGGATTCACCCCTCCACTTT
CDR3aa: CASSILGTGDSPLHF

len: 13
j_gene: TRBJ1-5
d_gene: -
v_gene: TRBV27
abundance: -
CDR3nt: TGTGCCAGCAGTGAACAGGGTACACAGCCCCAGCATTTT
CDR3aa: CASSEQGTQPQHF

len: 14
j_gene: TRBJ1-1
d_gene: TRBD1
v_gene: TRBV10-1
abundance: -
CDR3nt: TGCGCCACACCGAAGACAGGGGTGAACACTGAAGCTTTCTTT
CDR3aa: CATPKTGVNTEAFF

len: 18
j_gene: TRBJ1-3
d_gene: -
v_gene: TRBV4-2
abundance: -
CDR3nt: TGTGCCAGCAGCCAAGAGGACCAGGGTTATACCTCTGGAAACACCATATATTTT
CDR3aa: CASSQEDQGYTSGNTIYF

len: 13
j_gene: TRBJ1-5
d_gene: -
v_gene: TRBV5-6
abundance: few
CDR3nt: TGTGCCAGCAGCTTGGCCACGGGGCAGCCCCAGCATTTT
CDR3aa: CASSLATGQPQHF

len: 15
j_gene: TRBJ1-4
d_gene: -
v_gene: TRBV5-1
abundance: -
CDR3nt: TGCGCCAGCAGCTTGGAGGGTGGAGGAAGTGAAAAACTGTTTTTT
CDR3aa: CASSLEGGGSEKLFF

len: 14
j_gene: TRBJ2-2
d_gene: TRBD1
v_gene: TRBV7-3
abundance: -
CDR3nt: TGTGCCAGCAGAAGACAGGGAGTAGCCGGGGAGCTGTTTTTT
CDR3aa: CASRRQGVAGELFF

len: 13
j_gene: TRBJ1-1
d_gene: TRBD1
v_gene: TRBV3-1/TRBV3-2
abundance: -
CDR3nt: TGTGCCAGCAGCCACGGACAGGGGGTAAGAGCTTTCTTT
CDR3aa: CASSHGQGVRAFF

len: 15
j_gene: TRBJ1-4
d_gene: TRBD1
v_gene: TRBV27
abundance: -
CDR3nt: TGTGCCAGCAGTCCGATGGGACAGATTAATGAAAAACTGTTTTTT
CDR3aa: CASSPMGQINEKLFF

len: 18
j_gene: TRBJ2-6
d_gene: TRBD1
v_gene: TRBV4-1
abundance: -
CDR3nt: TGCGCCAGCAGCTTGGACAGGGAGAGACTCTCTGGGGCCAACGTCCTGACTTTC
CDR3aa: CASSLDRERLSGANVLTF

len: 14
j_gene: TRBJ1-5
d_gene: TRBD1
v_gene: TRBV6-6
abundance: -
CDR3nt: TGTGCCAGCAGCCGACAGGGGGTGAATCAGCCCCAGCATTTT
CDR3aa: CASSRQGVNQPQHF

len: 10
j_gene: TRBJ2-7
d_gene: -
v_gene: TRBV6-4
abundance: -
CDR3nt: TGTGCCAGCATTCCGGGTCCGCGATTCTTC
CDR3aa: CASIPGPRFF

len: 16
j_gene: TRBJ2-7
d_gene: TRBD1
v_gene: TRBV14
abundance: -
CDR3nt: TGTGCCAGCAGCCAAGATCCGGGACAGGGGGCGCGGGAGCAGTACTTC
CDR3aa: CASSQDPGQGAREQYF

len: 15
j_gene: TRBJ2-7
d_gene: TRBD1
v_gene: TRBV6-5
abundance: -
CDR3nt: TGTGCCAGCAGCGATCAAAGACAGGGGAACTACGAGCAGTACTTC
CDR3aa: CASSDQRQGNYEQYF

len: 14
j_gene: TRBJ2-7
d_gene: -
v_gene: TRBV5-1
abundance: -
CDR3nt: TGCGCCAGCAGCCTAAACCTCGACAGCTACGAGCAGTACTTC
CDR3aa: CASSLNLDSYEQYF

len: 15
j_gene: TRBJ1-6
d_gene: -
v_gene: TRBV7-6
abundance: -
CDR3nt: TGTGCCAGCAGCCCGCGACAGCTGTATAATTCACCCCTCCACTTT
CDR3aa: CASSPRQLYNSPLHF

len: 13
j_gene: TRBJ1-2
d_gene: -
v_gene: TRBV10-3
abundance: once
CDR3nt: TGTGCCATCGGCGGGGGGGCCAACTATGGCTACACCTTC
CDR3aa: CAIGGGANYGYTF

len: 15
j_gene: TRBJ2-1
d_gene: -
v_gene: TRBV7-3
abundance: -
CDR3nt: TGTGCCAGCACCCAGGGGAGTAGCTCCTACAATGAGCAGTTCTTC
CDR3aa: CASTQGSSSYNEQFF

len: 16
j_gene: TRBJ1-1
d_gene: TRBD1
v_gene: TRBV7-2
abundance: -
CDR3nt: TGTGCCAGCAGCCGGTGGAAGGGGGCGTTGAACACTGAAGCTTTCTTT
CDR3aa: CASSRWKGALNTEAFF

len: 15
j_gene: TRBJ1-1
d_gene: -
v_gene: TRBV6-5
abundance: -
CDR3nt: TGTGCCAGCAGTTACGGGGGCAAATCAAACACTGAAGCTTTCTTT
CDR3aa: CASSYGGKSNTEAFF

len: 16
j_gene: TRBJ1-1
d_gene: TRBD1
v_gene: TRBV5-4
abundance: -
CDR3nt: TGTGCCAGCAGCGAGGTGGGAAGGCAGGGGGCTGGTGAAGCTTTCTTT
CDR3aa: CASSEVGRQGAGEAFF

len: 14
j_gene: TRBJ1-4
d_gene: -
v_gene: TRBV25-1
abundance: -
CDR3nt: TGTGCCAGCAGCCCACCGGCAACTAATGAAAAACTGTTTTTT
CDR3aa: CASSPPATNEKLFF

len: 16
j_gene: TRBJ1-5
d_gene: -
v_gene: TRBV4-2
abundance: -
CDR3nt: TGTGCCAGCAGCCCAGTGGACCTTTCGGGAAATCAGCCCCAGCATTTT
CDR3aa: CASSPVDLSGNQPQHF

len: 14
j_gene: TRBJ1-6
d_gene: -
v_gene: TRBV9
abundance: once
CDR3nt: TGTGCCAGCAGCGCAGGGGCCGTTAATTCACCCCTCCACTTT
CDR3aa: CASSAGAVNSPLHF

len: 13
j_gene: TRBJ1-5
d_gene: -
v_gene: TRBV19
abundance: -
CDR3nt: TGTGCCAGTAGTATACGGTTTGAACAGCCCCAGCATTTT
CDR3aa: CASSIRFEQPQHF

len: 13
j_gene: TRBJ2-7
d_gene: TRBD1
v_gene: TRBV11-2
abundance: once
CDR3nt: TGTGCCACCAACCCGGGACAGGGTATAGTGCAGTACTTC
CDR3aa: CATNPGQGIVQYF

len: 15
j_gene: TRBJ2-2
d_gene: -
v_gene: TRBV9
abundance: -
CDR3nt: TGTGCCAGCAGCGTAGCTCATACAGAGACCGGGGAGCTGTTTTTT
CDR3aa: CASSVAHTETGELFF

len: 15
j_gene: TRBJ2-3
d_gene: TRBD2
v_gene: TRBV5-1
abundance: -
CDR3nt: TGCGCCAGCAGCTCTAGCGGGGGGAGCACAGATACGCAGTATTTT
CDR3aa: CASSSSGGSTDTQYF

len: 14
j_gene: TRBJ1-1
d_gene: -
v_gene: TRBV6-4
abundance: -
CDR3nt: TGTGCCAGCAGTGAGCAGGGGACGGGCACTGAAGCTTTCTTT
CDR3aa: CASSEQGTGTEAFF

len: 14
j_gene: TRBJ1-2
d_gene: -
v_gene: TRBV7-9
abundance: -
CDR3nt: TGTGCCAGCAGCTTAGCAGCCTCATCCAATGGCTACACCTTC
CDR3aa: CASSLAASSNGYTF

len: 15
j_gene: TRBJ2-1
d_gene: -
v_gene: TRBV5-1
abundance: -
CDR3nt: TGCGCCAGCAGCTCCCTTGGGGGGTTTGGCAATGAGCAGTTCTTC
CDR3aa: CASSSLGGFGNEQFF

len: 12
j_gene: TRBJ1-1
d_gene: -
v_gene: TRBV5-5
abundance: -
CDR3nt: TGTGCCAGCAGCCGGGAGGGGAGCGAAGCTTTCTTT
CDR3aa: CASSREGSEAFF

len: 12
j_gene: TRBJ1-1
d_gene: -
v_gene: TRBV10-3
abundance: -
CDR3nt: TGTGCCATCAGTGAGTTACCGGGTGAAGCTTTCTTT
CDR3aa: CAISELPGEAFF

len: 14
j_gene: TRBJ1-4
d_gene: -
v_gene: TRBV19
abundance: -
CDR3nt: TGTGCCAGTAGCCCCGGTGGAACTAATGAAAAACTGTTTTTT
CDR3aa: CASSPGGTNEKLFF

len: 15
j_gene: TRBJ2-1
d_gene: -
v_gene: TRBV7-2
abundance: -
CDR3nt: TGTGCCAGCAGCTTAGTTAGGGGCCCGTACAATGAGCAGTTCTTC
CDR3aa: CASSLVRGPYNEQFF

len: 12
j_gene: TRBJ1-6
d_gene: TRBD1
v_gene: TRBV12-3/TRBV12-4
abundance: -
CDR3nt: TGTGCCAGCAGAACTCGACAGGGGGCGTTCCACTTT
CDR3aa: CASRTRQGAFHF

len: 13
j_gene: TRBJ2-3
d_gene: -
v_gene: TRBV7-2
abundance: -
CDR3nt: TGTGCCAGCAGCTTACTCGCGGGAGATACGCAGTATTTT
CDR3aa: CASSLLAGDTQYF

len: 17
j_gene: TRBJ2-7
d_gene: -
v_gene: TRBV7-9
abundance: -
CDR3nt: TGTGCCAGCAGCTTACACCTGATGGGGCGGCGCGCCTCCGAGCAGTACTTC
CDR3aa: CASSLHLMGRRASEQYF

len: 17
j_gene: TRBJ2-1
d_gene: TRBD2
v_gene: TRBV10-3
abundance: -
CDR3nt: TGTGCCATCAGTTCGACTAGCGGGGCTGGGGCGGGCAATGAGCAGTTCTTC
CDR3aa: CAISSTSGAGAGNEQFF

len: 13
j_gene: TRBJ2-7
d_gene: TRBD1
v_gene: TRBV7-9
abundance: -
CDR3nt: TGTGCCTCACTGGCGACAGGGGGGTACGAGCAGTACTTC
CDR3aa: CASLATGGYEQYF

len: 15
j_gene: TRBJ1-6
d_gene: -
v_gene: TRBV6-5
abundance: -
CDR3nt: TGTGCCAGCTATAGGGGAAGCTCCTATAATTCACCCCTCCACTTT
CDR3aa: CASYRGSSYNSPLHF

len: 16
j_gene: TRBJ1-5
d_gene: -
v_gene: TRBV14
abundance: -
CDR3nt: TGTGCCAGCAGCCTAGTTGAGTCCTTGAGCAATCAGCCCCAGCATTTT
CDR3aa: CASSLVESLSNQPQHF

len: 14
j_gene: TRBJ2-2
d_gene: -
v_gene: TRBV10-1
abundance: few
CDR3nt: TGCGCCAGCAGTGAGCGACACTCCACCGGGGAGCTGTTTTTT
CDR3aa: CASSERHSTGELFF

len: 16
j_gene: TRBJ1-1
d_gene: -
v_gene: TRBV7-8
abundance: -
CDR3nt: TGTGCCAGCAGCTTAGGACCGGGACTGCCGAACACTGAAGCTTTCTTT
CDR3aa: CASSLGPGLPNTEAFF

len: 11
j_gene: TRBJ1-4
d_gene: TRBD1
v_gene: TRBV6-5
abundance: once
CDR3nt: TGTGCCAGCAGTAGCGGACAGGGTTTGTTTTTT
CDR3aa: CASSSGQGLFF

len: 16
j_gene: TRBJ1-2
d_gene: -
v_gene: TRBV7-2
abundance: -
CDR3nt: TGTGCCAGCAGCCGCCGCGGGGGGAACGATAACTATGGCTACACCTTC
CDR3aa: CASSRRGGNDNYGYTF

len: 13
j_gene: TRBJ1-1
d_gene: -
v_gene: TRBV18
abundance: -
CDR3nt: TGTGCCAGCTCACCTGCCCTAAACACTGAAGCTTTCTTT
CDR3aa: CASSPALNTEAFF

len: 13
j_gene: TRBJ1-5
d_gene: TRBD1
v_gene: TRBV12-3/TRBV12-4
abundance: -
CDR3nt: TGTGCCAGCAGTTACAGGGGAATTCAGCCCCAGCATTTT
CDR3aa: CASSYRGIQPQHF

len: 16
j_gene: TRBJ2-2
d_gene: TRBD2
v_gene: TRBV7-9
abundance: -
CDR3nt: TGTGCCAGCAGCCGGCGGGTAGCGGGCGCCACCGGGGAGCTGTTTTTT
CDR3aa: CASSRRVAGATGELFF

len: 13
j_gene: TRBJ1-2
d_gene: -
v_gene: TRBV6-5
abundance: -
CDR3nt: TGTGCCAGCAGGGGCCGGGAGGGATATGGCTACACCTTC
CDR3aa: CASRGREGYGYTF

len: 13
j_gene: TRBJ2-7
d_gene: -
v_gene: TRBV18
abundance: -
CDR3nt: TGTGCCAGCTCACCACGGGCCAACTACGAGCAGTACTTC
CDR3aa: CASSPRANYEQYF

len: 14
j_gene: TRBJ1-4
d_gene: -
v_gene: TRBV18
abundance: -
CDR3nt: TGTGCCAGCTCACCAGGGGCCCAGGGGGAAAAACTGTTTTTT
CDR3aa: CASSPGAQGEKLFF

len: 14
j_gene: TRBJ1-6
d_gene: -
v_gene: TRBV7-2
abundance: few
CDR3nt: TGTGCCAGCAGCTCACAGTTGTATAATTCACCCCTCCACTTT
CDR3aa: CASSSQLYNSPLHF

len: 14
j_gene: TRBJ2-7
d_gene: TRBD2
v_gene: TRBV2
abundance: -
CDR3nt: TGTGCCAGTAAACTAGCGGGGACCCCCTACGAGCAGTACTTC
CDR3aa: CASKLAGTPYEQYF